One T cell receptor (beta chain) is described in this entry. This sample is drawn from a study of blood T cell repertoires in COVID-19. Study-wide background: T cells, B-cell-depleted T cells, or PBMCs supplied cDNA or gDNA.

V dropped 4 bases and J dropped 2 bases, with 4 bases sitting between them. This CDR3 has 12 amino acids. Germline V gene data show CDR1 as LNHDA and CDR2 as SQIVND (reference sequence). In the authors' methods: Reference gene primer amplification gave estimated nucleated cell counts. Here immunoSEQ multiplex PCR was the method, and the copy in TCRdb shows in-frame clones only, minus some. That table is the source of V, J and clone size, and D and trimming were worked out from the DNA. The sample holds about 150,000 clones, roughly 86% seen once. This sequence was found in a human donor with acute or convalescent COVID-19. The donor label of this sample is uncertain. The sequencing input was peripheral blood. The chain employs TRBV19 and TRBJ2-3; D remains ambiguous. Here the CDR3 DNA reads TGTGCCAGTAGTACTTACACAGATACGCAGTATTTT. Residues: CASSTYTDTQYF.